The next 23 T cell receptor beta chains were all read from a single sample in a study of vaccination effects on CD4 cells after COVID-19. Using immunoSEQ multiplex PCR, the repertoire was profiled, and TCRdb retains in-frame clones only, with some absent. The table has tens of thousands of clones, around 73% seen once. The ViraFEST assay expanded antigen-specific CD4+ T cells with viral peptide pools before sequencing. It was after nine to eleven days of culture that CD4+ T cells were isolated. Confirmation by PCR established that the person had SARS-CoV-2 infection between March and December 2020. These receptors are not linked to any known antigen. Sequenced here: CD4+ T cells from PBMCs cultured with HCoV-NL63 spike peptides, sampled before COVID-19 vaccination. These receptors were collected from a human donor who had a prior SARS-CoV-2 infection.

The chain links TRBV18 to TRBJ2-2; no clear D. The V gene's germline CDR1 is KGHSH and CDR2 LQKENI. The V and J ends lost 0 bases and 6 bases respectively, with 5 bases between them. CDR3 size: 13 residues. CDR3 DNA: TGTGCCAGCTCACCACCGAAACCCGGGGAGCTGTTTTTT. Translation gives CASSPPKPGELFF.

The rearrangement joins TRBV29-1 to TRBJ2-7; D is unclear. This CDR3 has 10 residues. CDR1 SQVTM and CDR2 ANQGSEA come from the germline V gene. Trimming pared 4 bases from V and 4 bases from J, leaving 5 bases between. CDR3 in amino acids: CSVAEYEQYF. The CDR3 DNA follows: TGCAGCGTTGCGGAGTACGAGCAGTACTTC.

The J gene is TRBJ1-2, the V gene TRBV29-1; TRBD1 is a possible D gene (5 bases). The V end lost 7 bases, the J end lost 0 bases, and 12 bases lay between the germline ends. The V gene's germline CDR1 is SQVTM and CDR2 ANQGSEA. The CDR3 is 13 amino acids. The CDR3, as DNA: TGCAGCGCCGGGACGGCTACTAACTATGGCTACACCTTC. This gives the protein CSAGTATNYGYTF.

This clone came up a few times. The rearrangement joins TRBV2 to TRBJ1-6; D gene uncertain. The CDR3 loop spans 13 amino acids. The germline V gene encodes CDR1 SNHLY and CDR2 FYNNEI. The V end lost 7 bases, the J end lost 7 bases, and 11 bases lay between the germline ends. The CDR3 spells CASTRTANSPLHF. The CDR3 DNA follows: TGTGCCAGCACCAGAACCGCGAATTCACCCCTCCACTTT.

The rearrangement uses TRBV20-1 and TRBJ2-7; TRBD1 matches 7 bases. Germline V gene data show CDR1 as DFQATT and CDR2 as SNEGSKA (reference sequence). The CDR3 has 13 residues. V lost 3 bases, J lost 4 bases, and 6 bases stayed unmatched. CDR3 loop: CSASPTGIYEQYF. CDR3 in DNA: TGCAGTGCTAGTCCGACAGGGATTTACGAGCAGTACTTC.

This sequence joins TRBV27 and TRBJ2-7, with D hard to call. V shed 0 bases and J shed 4 bases, with 1 base lying between them. CDR1 and CDR2 from the germline V gene are MNHEY and SMNVEV (reference sequence). This CDR3 contains 11 residues. The CDR3 loop is CASSLSYEQYF. Written as DNA, the CDR3 is TGTGCCAGCAGTTTATCTTACGAGCAGTACTTC.

The rearrangement uses TRBV6-5 and TRBJ1-2, with D possibly matching TRBD1 (5 bases). CDR1 MNHEY and CDR2 SVGAGI come from the germline V gene. CDR3 length equals 15 residues. The ends were cut back, 2 bases at V and 1 base at J, with 11 bases in the middle. CDR3 DNA sequence: TGTGCCAGCAGTTACACGGGGGGATATAACTATGGCTACACCTTC. Translating gives CASSYTGGYNYGYTF.

The V gene is TRBV21-1, the J gene TRBJ2-5; TRBD1 is the table's D call and was not checked against the DNA. TRBV21-1 corresponds to a pseudogene. This CDR3 is built from 14 residues. The CDR3 here is CASRKASGEETQYF. CDR3 nucleotides: TGTGCCAGTCGTAAAGCTTCAGGCGAAGAGACCCAGTACTTC.

This chain connects TRBV30 to TRBJ2-3; 7 bases line up with TRBD2. Trimming cost V 4 bases and J 6 bases; bases outside gene matches: 16. Germline loops: CDR1 GTSNPN, CDR2 SVGIG (reference sequence). The CDR3 spans 16 residues. CDR3 sequence reads: CAWIQFGRGGVDTQYF. DNA of the CDR3: TGTGCCTGGATTCAGTTTGGGAGGGGCGGGGTCGATACGCAGTATTTT.

This clone appeared once. This CDR3 is CASRYADPYNEQFF. The CDR3 region has the DNA TGTGCCAGCAGATACGCGGACCCTTACAATGAGCAGTTCTTC. The chain carries TRBV11-2 and TRBJ2-1; D not resolved. The germline V gene encodes CDR1 SGHAT and CDR2 FQNNGV. The V end was cut by 6 bases, the J end by 4 bases, with 13 bases between. There are 14 residues in the CDR3.

This rearrangement joins TRBV2 to TRBJ1-1, with D perhaps TRBD1 (5 bases). V was trimmed by 2 bases and J by 7 bases, leaving 11 bases between them. CDR3 size: 13 residues. Germline V gene lookup returns CDR1 SNHLY and CDR2 FYNNEI. The CDR3, as DNA: TGTGCCAGCAGTGAATCGACAGAATTTGAAGCTTTCTTT. It is translated as CASSESTEFEAFF.

The gene calls are TRBV5-1 and TRBJ2-7; D perhaps matches TRBD2 (5 bases). Germline CDR1 reads SGHRS; CDR2 reads YFSETQ. Trimming cost V 0 bases and J 0 bases, with 10 bases left between them. The CDR3 extends over 15 amino acids. CDR3 sequence: CASSLAMGSSYEQYF. CDR3 DNA sequence: TGCGCCAGCAGCTTGGCCATGGGGAGCTCCTACGAGCAGTACTTC.

V is TRBV18 and J is TRBJ2-1; 9 positions match TRBD2. Looked up from germline, CDR1 is KGHSH and CDR2 is LQKENI. J was trimmed by 2 bases and V by 4 bases; bases with no gene match: 9. The CDR3 is made up of 17 amino acids. CDR3 sequence: CASSQLAGTNTYNEQFF. The CDR3 nucleotides read TGTGCCAGCTCACAACTAGCGGGCACAAATACCTACAATGAGCAGTTCTTC.

The V and J genes are TRBV5-1 and TRBJ1-1; TRBD1 aligns across 9 bases. The CDR3 sequence is 14 residues long. The germline gives CDR1 SGHRS, CDR2 YFSETQ. Trimming at V came to 4 bases and at J to 6 bases, leaving 7 bases not matched to a gene. The CDR3 region is CASSEYRGLSEAFF. CDR3 coding DNA: TGCGCCAGCAGCGAGTACAGGGGGCTTTCTGAAGCTTTCTTT.

V and J are TRBV11-3 and TRBJ2-7, with 10 bases matching TRBD2. The trim removed 4 bases at V and 2 bases at J, leaving 11 bases unmatched. The CDR3 consists of 17 residues. Germline CDR1 reads SGHNT; CDR2 reads YENEEA. The CDR3 region is CASSSPPTSGLAYEQYF. In DNA form, the CDR3 reads TGTGCCAGCAGCTCCCCGCCGACTAGCGGGTTGGCCTACGAGCAGTACTTC.

The chain combines TRBV5-1 with TRBJ1-1, with 8 bases matching TRBD1. This CDR3 comprises 14 residues. CDR1 is SGHRS, CDR2 YFSETQ, per germline. Trimming took 4 bases from V and 4 from J; bases not matched to a gene: 6. The CDR3 protein is CASSLQGGGTEAFF. CDR3 sequence (DNA): TGCGCCAGCAGCCTACAGGGGGGCGGCACTGAAGCTTTCTTT.

In DNA, the CDR3 is TGCGCCAGCAGCTCTACCGGGACTAGCGAGGAGACCCAGTACTTC. Its translation is CASSSTGTSEETQYF. The V gene is TRBV5-1, the J gene TRBJ2-5, with 10 bases identical to TRBD2. Trimming at V came to 3 bases and at J to 5 bases, leaving 7 bases not matched to a gene. Germline CDR1 is SGHRS and CDR2 is YFSETQ. The CDR3 contains 15 residues.

The CDR3: CASSLEVAGDNEQFF. The CDR3 region has the DNA TGTGCCAGCAGCTTAGAAGTAGCGGGGGACAATGAGCAGTTCTTC. The chain joins TRBV7-3 to TRBJ2-1; TRBD2 matches 9 bases. Germline V gene sequence: CDR1 SGHTA, CDR2 FQGTGA. After removal of 2 bases from V and 5 bases from J, the junction contained 4 bases not matched to a gene. The CDR3 covers 15 residues.

The chain carries TRBV19 and TRBJ1-4; D call uncertain. Germline V gene sequence: CDR1 LNHDA, CDR2 SQIVND (reference sequence). There are 18 residues in the CDR3. Trimming removed 11 bases at V and 0 bases at J, with 25 bases between. DNA for the CDR3: TGTGCCCCTAGCCAGTATGGTCGGGTTGACGCAACTAATGAAAAACTGTTTTTT. Amino acids: CAPSQYGRVDATNEKLFF.

The chain is built from TRBV13 and TRBJ2-1; possible D gene TRBD2, 7 bases. The CDR3 loop spans 16 amino acids. V was cut by 1 base and J by 7 bases, with 17 bases left in between. Looked up from germline, CDR1 is PRHDT and CDR2 is FYEKMQ (reference sequence). The CDR3 here is CASSLVWRGGRNEQFF. DNA for the CDR3: TGTGCCAGCAGCTTAGTATGGAGGGGGGGCAGGAATGAGCAGTTCTTC.

In its sample, this clone was seen a few times. J is TRBJ1-5 and V is TRBV4-3; possible D gene TRBD1, 5 bases. V lost 2 bases, J lost 2 bases, and 19 bases lay in between. The germline CDR1 and CDR2 sequences are LGHNA and YSLEER. The CDR3 has 18 amino acids. In nucleotides, the CDR3 is TGCGCCAGCAGCCAATGGTTGAGGAATAGGGGAGGCAATCAGCCCCAGCATTTT. The encoded protein is CASSQWLRNRGGNQPQHF.

The chain couples TRBV5-1 to TRBJ2-1; possible D gene TRBD2, 6 bases. V was trimmed by 1 base and J by 4 bases, leaving 12 bases between them. This CDR3 region has 15 residues. CDR1 is SGHRS and CDR2 is YFSETQ in the germline V gene. The CDR3 loop is CASSLMSGTYNEQFF. The DNA for the CDR3 is TGCGCCAGCAGCTTGATGTCAGGGACTTACAATGAGCAGTTCTTC.

The chain combines TRBV7-9 with TRBJ2-3, with no clear D. CDR3 length: 14 amino acids. V shed 1 base and J shed 0 bases, with 5 bases lying between them. Germline assignment: CDR1 SEHNR and CDR2 FQNEAQ (reference sequence). The CDR3 nucleotides are TGTGCCAGCAGCTTAGTAGTGAGCACAGATACGCAGTATTTT. Encoded protein: CASSLVVSTDTQYF.